This TCR beta chain came from a study of cytomegalovirus exposure and HLA in healthy donors. This table comes from immunoSEQ multiplex PCR, and its TCRdb copy is limited to in-frame clones, with some not included. The repertoire holds about 200,000 clones, with roughly 91% as singletons. Study-wide results and limits: Researchers reported that a few CMV-associated chains were confirmed in vitro as CMV antigen-specific.

There are 11 residues in the CDR3. Germline CDR1 and CDR2: MDHEN and SYDVKM. Deletions cut 3 bases from V and 10 bases from J, with 8 bases between. About this clone itself: What it binds is not known.

This clonotype was obtained from a woman younger than 30 in good health and CMV-seropositive. This chain links TRBV28 with TRBJ2-3; D unresolved. The sequenced material came from PBMCs. CDR3 sequence reads: CASSFRGAQYF. CDR3 DNA: TGTGCCAGCAGTTTTAGAGGTGCGCAGTATTTT.